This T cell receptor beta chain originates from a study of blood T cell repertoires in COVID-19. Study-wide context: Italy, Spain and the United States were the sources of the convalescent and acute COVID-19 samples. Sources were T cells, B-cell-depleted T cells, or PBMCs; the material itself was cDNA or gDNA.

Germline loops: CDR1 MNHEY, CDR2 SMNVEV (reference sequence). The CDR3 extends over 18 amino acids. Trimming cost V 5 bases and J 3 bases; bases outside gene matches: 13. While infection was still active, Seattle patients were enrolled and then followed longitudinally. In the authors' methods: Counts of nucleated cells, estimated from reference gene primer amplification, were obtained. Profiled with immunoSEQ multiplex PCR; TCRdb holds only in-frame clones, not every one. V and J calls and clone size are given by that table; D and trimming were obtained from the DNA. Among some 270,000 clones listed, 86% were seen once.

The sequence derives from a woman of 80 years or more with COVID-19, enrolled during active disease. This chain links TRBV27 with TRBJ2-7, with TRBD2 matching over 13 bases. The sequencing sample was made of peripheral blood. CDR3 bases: TGTGCCAGCAGTCCGAGACCTCGACTAGCGGGGGGCGACTACGAGCAGTACGTC. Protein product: CASSPRPRLAGGDYEQYV.